Listed here are 25 T cell receptor beta chains from one sample, sequenced in a study of cytotoxic CD8 clonotypes in ibrutinib-treated CLL. Sequencing was performed with immunoSEQ multiplex PCR; in TCRdb, only in-frame clones are kept and a portion is missing. Of approximately 92,000 clones listed, over 60% are singletons. Sample: PBMCs, taken after 24 months of ibrutinib treatment. Receptors were obtained from a human donor with chronic lymphocytic leukemia.

This rearrangement joins TRBV7-9 to TRBJ1-4; D is perhaps TRBD1 (5 bases). The germline V and J ends were trimmed by 1 base and 8 bases, with 11 bases remaining between them. This CDR3 is built from 14 residues. The germline V gene has CDR1 SEHNR and CDR2 FQNEAQ (reference sequence). The chain's CDR3 is CASSLVIRDEKLFF. The CDR3 DNA is TGTGCCAGCAGCTTAGTCATCCGGGACGAAAAACTGTTTTTT.

This clone was detected once. The rearrangement joins TRBV30 to TRBJ2-5; D not resolved. The V gene lost 1 base and the J gene lost 5 bases, with 11 bases spanning the gap. Germline values: CDR1 GTSNPN, CDR2 SVGIG (reference sequence). The CDR3 extends over 13 amino acids. In nucleotides, the CDR3 is TGTGCCTGGAGTGGGACCGTCGGGGAGACCCAGTACTTC. This codes for CAWSGTVGETQYF.

CDR3 region: CASSGGEIYGYTF. The DNA of the CDR3 is TGTGCCAGCAGTGGGGGGGAAATCTATGGCTACACCTTC. The chain has TRBV2 and TRBJ1-2; possibly TRBD1 for D (5 bases). This CDR3 has 13 residues. V lost 4 bases to trimming and J lost 4 bases, with 10 bases between them. Germline loops: CDR1 SNHLY, CDR2 FYNNEI.

This clone was counted a few times. Sequence at one end of the junction differs from germline and may be a read error. The chain links TRBV5-3 to TRBJ1-4, with no clear D. TRBV5-3 is an open reading frame whose function is uncertain. The CDR3 sequence is 14 residues long. DNA for the CDR3: TGTGCCAGCAGCTTTGGTCGAGGGTATGAAAAACTGTTTTTT. Translation: CASSFGRGYEKLFF.

The chain recombines TRBV19 with TRBJ1-5, with a possible D match to TRBD1 (5 bases). The CDR3 runs 14 residues. CDR1 LNHDA and CDR2 SQIVND come from the germline V gene (reference sequence). Trimming pared 4 bases from V and 2 bases from J, leaving 9 bases between. The CDR3 region is CASSTGGGNQPQHF. The CDR3 region has the DNA TGTGCCAGTAGTACGGGGGGGGGCAATCAGCCCCAGCATTTT.

This clone was seen a handful of times. The rearrangement uses TRBV6-5 and TRBJ2-3; D not certain. The CDR3 covers 14 residues. V lost 6 bases and J lost 0, with 10 bases in between. The V gene's germline CDR1 is MNHEY and CDR2 SVGAGI. In DNA form, the CDR3 reads TGTGCCAGCAGCCCGGGCAGGAGCACAGATACGCAGTATTTT. This sequence encodes CASSPGRSTDTQYF.

There are a few counts of this clone. V and J are TRBV27 and TRBJ2-7, with D possibly being TRBD2 (6 bases). Trimming stripped 1 base from V and 1 base from J, with 14 bases between. This CDR3 region has 16 residues. Germline V lookup: CDR1 MNHEY, CDR2 SMNVEV (reference sequence). CDR3: CASSLFTGGGSYEQYF. As DNA, the CDR3 is TGTGCCAGCAGTTTATTTACCGGGGGTGGTTCCTACGAGCAGTACTTC.

J is TRBJ2-3 and V is TRBV7-6, with D possibly TRBD2 on 7 matching bases. Between the trimmed V and J ends, which lost 1 base and 5 bases, there was a span of 13 bases. The germline V gene encodes CDR1 SGHVS and CDR2 FNYEAQ. The CDR3 loop spans 15 amino acids. The CDR3 region has the DNA TGTGCCAGCAGCTTAGTTCAGAGGGGGGGAGATACGCAGTATTTT. Amino acids: CASSLVQRGGDTQYF.

The rearrangement uses TRBV29-1 and TRBJ2-5; unclear D gene. V was trimmed by 3 bases and J by 2 bases, leaving 7 bases between them. The CDR3 is 12 amino acids. Germline V gene sequence: CDR1 SQVTM, CDR2 ANQGSEA. The CDR3 DNA sequence: TGCAGCGTTGATTCCAGTCAAGAGACCCAGTACTTC. Protein product: CSVDSSQETQYF.

This clone was seen a few times. The J gene is TRBJ2-2, the V gene TRBV7-8; no reliable D call. V dropped 1 base and J dropped 1 base, with 7 bases sitting between them. Per germline, CDR1 SGHVS and CDR2 FQNEAQ. The CDR3 runs to 15 residues. CDR3 DNA sequence: TGTGCCAGCAGCTTAGTTCTCCTGAACACCGGGGAGCTGTTTTTT. Translation: CASSLVLLNTGELFF.

V gene TRBV7-2 combines with J gene TRBJ1-1; the match to TRBD1 covers 12 bases. Germline lookup yields CDR1 SGHTA and CDR2 FQGNSA. This CDR3 contains 19 residues. With V trimmed by 2 bases and J by 0 bases, 10 bases remained unmatched. CDR3 coding DNA: TGTGCCAGCAGCTTACCGGGACAGGGGGCGGGATACATGAACACTGAAGCTTTCTTT. As protein: CASSLPGQGAGYMNTEAFF.

This chain connects TRBV7-2 to TRBJ1-1; D call uncertain. CDR1 SGHTA and CDR2 FQGNSA come from the germline V gene. The CDR3 sequence is 13 residues long. Trimming took off 3 bases at V and 2 bases at J, with 7 bases between the two ends. The CDR3 reads CASSFGGNTEAFF. The CDR3 DNA is TGTGCCAGCAGCTTCGGCGGTAACACTGAAGCTTTCTTT.

The chain employs TRBV4-3 and TRBJ1-2, with 9 bases identical to TRBD1. The CDR3 totals 18 residues. Germline V CDR1 and CDR2: LGHNA, YSLEER. V gave up 0 bases and J gave up 8 bases; unmatched junction bases: 16. The chain's CDR3 is CASSQDYFGTGNFGGYTF. CDR3 nucleotides: TGCGCCAGCAGCCAAGATTATTTTGGGACAGGGAATTTCGGGGGCTACACCTTC.

In its sample, this clone is medium-sized. This chain uses TRBV6-6 with TRBJ2-1, with unresolved D. V lost 4 bases and J lost 0, with 7 bases in between. This CDR3 spans 14 amino acids. Germline CDR1 MNHNY, CDR2 SVGAGI (reference sequence). CDR3 sequence (DNA): TGTGCCAGCAGTTCCCCTTCCTCCTACAATGAGCAGTTCTTC. Residues: CASSSPSSYNEQFF.

The chain recombines TRBV19 with TRBJ2-1, with unresolved D. Germline-derived CDR1 and CDR2 are LNHDA and SQIVND (reference sequence). V was cut by 6 bases and J by 4 bases, with 19 bases left in between. CDR3 length equals 16 residues. In DNA form, the CDR3 reads TGTGCCAGTAGCTATCCTCTGGGTTCAGGATACAATGAGCAGTTCTTC. Its protein product is CASSYPLGSGYNEQFF. The full variable domain, completed using reference TRBV19 and TRBJ2-1, is DGGITQSPKYLFRKEGQNVTLSCEQNLNHDAMYWYRQDPGQGLRLIYYSQIVNDFQKGDIAEGYSVSREKKESFPLTVTSAQKNPTAFYLCASSYPLGSGYNEQFFGPGTRLTVL.

The chain couples TRBV14 to TRBJ2-2; TRBD2 matches at 7 bases. The CDR3 is made up of 16 amino acids. Germline CDR1 is SGHDN and CDR2 is FVKESK. J was trimmed by 5 bases and V by 1 base; bases with no gene match: 7. This CDR3 reads CASSQVGGSGTGELFF. The DNA for the CDR3 is TGTGCCAGCAGCCAAGTTGGCGGGAGTGGGACCGGGGAGCTGTTTTTT.

CDR3 nucleotides: TGTGCCAGCATCCGGGGGGCGGCGAACACTGAAGCTTTCTTT. Translated, it gives CASIRGAANTEAFF. The rearrangement joins TRBV7-2 to TRBJ1-1; D perhaps matches TRBD1 (6 bases). Trimming took 7 bases from V and 1 from J, leaving 13 bases between them. The CDR3 contains 14 residues. Germline lookup yields CDR1 SGHTA and CDR2 FQGNSA.

This sequence joins TRBV6-5 and TRBJ2-4; 9 nucleotides match TRBD1. V shed 6 bases and J 9 bases; nucleotides not matched to a gene: 0. Germline CDR1 and CDR2: MNHEY and SVGAGI. This CDR3 contains 11 residues. The CDR3 DNA reads as TGTGCCAGCAGGGACAGGGGCATTCAGTACTTC. Protein sequence: CASRDRGIQYF.

In this sample, this clone turned up once. The chain is built from TRBV19 and TRBJ2-3; TRBD2 matches at 12 bases. CDR3 length: 15 residues. Germline V gene sequence: CDR1 LNHDA, CDR2 SQIVND (reference sequence). Unmatched junction bases numbered 7, after V lost 5 bases and J lost 7 bases. CDR3 sequence (DNA): TGTGCCAGTAGTCCTCCTAGCGGGGGGGTATATACGCAGTATTTT. Translating gives CASSPPSGGVYTQYF.

This chain joins TRBV15 and TRBJ2-5, with a possible D match to TRBD1 (6 bases). This CDR3 comprises 14 residues. Germline V gene sequence: CDR1 LNHNV, CDR2 YYDKDF (reference sequence). V dropped 4 bases and J dropped 2 bases, with 11 bases sitting between them. CDR3 in DNA: TGTGCCACCAGCACCTGGGACACGCAAGAGACCCAGTACTTC. Protein sequence: CATSTWDTQETQYF.

The rearrangement joins TRBV27 to TRBJ2-7, with 13 bases that match TRBD2. J gave up 6 bases and V 7 bases, and 9 bases lay outside the gene matches. Germline V gene sequence: CDR1 MNHEY, CDR2 SMNVEV (reference sequence). CDR3 length: 15 amino acids. The CDR3 sequence is CASTLLAGGPGEQYF. The CDR3 nucleotides read TGTGCCAGCACCCTACTAGCGGGAGGGCCTGGCGAGCAGTACTTC.

This sequence joins TRBV5-1 and TRBJ1-4; 7 bases map to TRBD1. With V trimmed by 5 bases and J by 5 bases, 12 bases remained unmatched. Germline lookup yields CDR1 SGHRS and CDR2 YFSETQ. The length of the CDR3 is 16 residues. CDR3: CASSLGAWGQNEKLFF. The DNA of the CDR3 is TGCGCCAGCAGTTTAGGGGCGTGGGGACAGAATGAAAAACTGTTTTTT.

To note about this clone: A read error may account for a junction end that differs from germline. V usage is TRBV7-3 and J usage is TRBJ2-3; 14 positions agree with TRBD2. CDR1 is SGHTA, CDR2 FQGTGA, per germline. This CDR3 spans 13 amino acids. The CDR3 protein is CASSLGTSGSLRF. In DNA, the CDR3 is TGTGCCAGCAGCTTAGGGACTAGCGGGAGTTTACGGTTT.

This clone was picked up a small number of times. This sequence joins TRBV2 and TRBJ2-3, with TRBD2 identical over 11 bases. From germline, CDR1 is SNHLY and CDR2 FYNNEI. CDR3 length: 18 amino acids. V was pared by 7 bases and J by 1 base, with 13 bases of the junction left unmatched. DNA for the CDR3: TGTGCCAGCAAACTAGCGGGGGCCCCGACTGCTGGCACAGATACGCAGTATTTT. Its protein is CASKLAGAPTAGTDTQYF.

The V gene is TRBV7-2, the J gene TRBJ1-2; no firm D call. Germline V gene sequence: CDR1 SGHTA, CDR2 FQGNSA. Trimming took 7 bases from V and 2 from J, leaving 17 bases between them. This CDR3 has 15 amino acids. The CDR3 sequence: CASTSAAGGNYGYTF. In DNA form, the CDR3 reads TGTGCCAGCACATCGGCGGCAGGCGGGAACTATGGCTACACCTTC.